The 12 T cell receptor beta chains below come from one sample, sequenced in a study of T cell repertoires in cytomegalovirus infection. TCRdb re-called the reads with MiXCR, one entry per CDR3 protein. The repertoire has 250,000 to 300,000 distinct CDR3 sequences, roughly a fifth of them found once; the top ten carry about 21%. These receptors are not linked to any known antigen. This material consisted of cultured PBMCs, taken from culture after CMV antigen stimulation. These receptors originate from a human donor in good health (CMV status not recorded). Some clones in this sample may be carry-over from other donors' samples.

This clonotype has a count of ten or more. V and J are TRBV5-6 and TRBJ2-5; 8 nucleotides align to TRBD1. Germline CDR1 reads SGHDT; CDR2 reads YYEEEE. This CDR3 has 15 residues. Trimming cost V 0 bases and J 5 bases; bases outside gene matches: 6. CDR3: CASSLAGRGQETQYF. CDR3 sequence (DNA): TGTGCCAGCAGCTTGGCTGGCAGGGGGCAGGAGACCCAGTACTTC.

This clonotype came up many times. The chain links TRBV7-2 to TRBJ2-2; D remains ambiguous. The germline V gene has CDR1 SGHTA and CDR2 FQGNSA. Trimming took 5 bases from V and 5 from J, leaving 6 bases between them. CDR3 size: 12 residues. Written as DNA, the CDR3 is TGTGCCAGCAGCCCTCAGACCGGGGAGCTGTTTTTT. Its protein product is CASSPQTGELFF.

This clonotype was picked up a small number of times. The J gene is TRBJ1-1, the V gene TRBV7-4, with D tentatively TRBD1 (6 bases). V gave up 2 bases and J gave up 6 bases, with 19 bases separating them. Germline CDR1 is SGHVT and CDR2 is SQSDAQ. The CDR3 is made up of 16 amino acids. CDR3 protein: CASSLMERRGGAEAFF. CDR3 in DNA: TGTGCCAGCAGCTTAATGGAGCGTAGGGGGGGAGCTGAAGCTTTCTTT.

This clonotype was counted many times. The chain combines TRBV7-9 with TRBJ2-1; no reliable D call. In germline, CDR1 is SEHNR, CDR2 FQNEAQ (reference sequence). The CDR3 sequence is 13 residues long. The V and J ends lost 1 base and 6 bases respectively, with 7 bases between them. The DNA of the CDR3 is TGTGCCAGCAGCTTAGAGCACCTCAATGAGCAGTTCTTC. This codes for CASSLEHLNEQFF.

This clonotype was detected ten times or more. V usage is TRBV7-6 and J usage is TRBJ1-2; D is unclear. The CDR3 consists of 14 residues. Germline lookup yields CDR1 SGHVS and CDR2 FNYEAQ. V was clipped by 0 bases and J by 4 bases, with 9 bases between them. This CDR3 reads CASSLAPKIYGYTF. The DNA of the CDR3 is TGTGCCAGCAGCTTAGCGCCAAAGATCTATGGCTACACCTTC.

The chain couples TRBV2 to TRBJ1-5; D is unclear. Germline V gene lookup returns CDR1 SNHLY and CDR2 FYNNEI. The CDR3 is 13 amino acids. Trimming left V 2 bases short and J 6 bases short, with 8 bases between. Written as DNA, the CDR3 is TGTGCCAGCAGTGAAAGAGGGTCTCAGCCCCAGCATTTT. Its translation: CASSERGSQPQHF.

This clonotype came up many times. The chain is built from TRBV7-2 and TRBJ2-2, with D perhaps TRBD1 or TRBD2 (5 bases each). V lost 1 base and J lost 2, with 11 bases in between. This CDR3 is built from 16 residues. The germline CDR1 and CDR2 sequences are SGHTA and FQGNSA. The CDR3 here is CASSLGGNGNTGELFF. CDR3 bases: TGTGCCAGCAGCTTAGGGGGGAATGGTAACACCGGGGAGCTGTTTTTT.

The chain couples TRBV5-1 to TRBJ1-2; 11 positions match TRBD1. Germline V gene lookup returns CDR1 SGHRS and CDR2 YFSETQ. Trimming cost V 4 bases and J 6 bases; bases outside gene matches: 5. This CDR3 has 14 amino acids. The CDR3 sequence: CASSLRTGGDGYTF. Written as DNA, the CDR3 is TGCGCCAGCAGCCTGAGGACAGGGGGCGATGGCTACACCTTC.

This clonotype was observed a few times. CDR3: CASSYATGVGNTIYF. The CDR3 DNA reads TGTGCCAGCAGTTACGCAACAGGGGTGGGAAACACCATATATTTT. The genes are TRBV6-6 and TRBJ1-3; 7 bases are a match to TRBD1. The CDR3 runs to 15 residues. Germline CDR1 and CDR2: MNHNY and SVGAGI (reference sequence). Unmatched junction bases numbered 5, after V lost 2 bases and J lost 4 bases.

This clonotype was seen ten or more times. Here the CDR3 reads CASSSTPGLAGAEQDTQYF. The CDR3 DNA reads as TGTGCCAGCAGTTCAACCCCCGGACTAGCGGGCGCGGAACAGGATACGCAGTATTTT. The chain is built from TRBV12-3 or TRBV12-4 and TRBJ2-3; 11 bases map to TRBD2. The CDR3 has 19 amino acids. V lost 4 bases to trimming and J lost 6 bases; unmatched junction nucleotides: 18.

There are a few counts of this clonotype. The chain has TRBV6-2 or TRBV6-3 and TRBJ2-7, with a weak D call TRBD1 (6 bases). The CDR3 length is 13 residues. Germline CDR1 and CDR2: MNHEY and SVGEGT. With 8 bases removed from V and 4 bases from J, the gap between germline ends came to 15 bases. The CDR3 bases are TGTGCCAGCCACCGGGACACCTTTTACGAGCAGTACTTC. As protein: CASHRDTFYEQYF.

This clonotype occurred a few times. V and J are TRBV6-6 and TRBJ2-7; 10 nucleotides match TRBD1. CDR1 and CDR2 (germline): MNHNY, SVGAGI (reference sequence). This CDR3 contains 16 residues. V shed 5 bases and J 7 bases; nucleotides not matched to a gene: 14. The CDR3 spells CASSGTGWDRGKEQYV. In nucleotides, the CDR3 is TGTGCCAGCAGTGGTACCGGTTGGGACAGGGGTAAAGAGCAGTACGTC.